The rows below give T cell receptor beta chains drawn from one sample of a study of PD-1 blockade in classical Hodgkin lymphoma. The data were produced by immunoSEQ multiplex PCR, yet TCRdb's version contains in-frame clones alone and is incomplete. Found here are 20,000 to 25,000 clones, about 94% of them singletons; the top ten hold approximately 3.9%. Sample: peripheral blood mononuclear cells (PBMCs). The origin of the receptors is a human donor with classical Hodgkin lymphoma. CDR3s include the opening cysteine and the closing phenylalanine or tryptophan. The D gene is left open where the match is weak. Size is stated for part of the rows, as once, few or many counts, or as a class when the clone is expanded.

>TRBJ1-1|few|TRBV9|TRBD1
CATTPYRGTEAFF
TGTGCCACTACGCCCTACAGGGGAACTGAAGCTTTCTTT
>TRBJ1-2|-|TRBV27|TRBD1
CASSFTGGSGYTF
TGTGCCAGCAGTTTTACAGGGGGCAGTGGCTACACCTTC
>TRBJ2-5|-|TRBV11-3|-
CASSPQGKGTQYF
TGTGCCAGCAGCCCACAGGGAAAGGGGACCCAGTACTTC
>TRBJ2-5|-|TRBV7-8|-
CASTASRPGQETQYF
TGTGCCAGCACCGCCTCTCGGCCGGGTCAAGAGACCCAGTACTTC
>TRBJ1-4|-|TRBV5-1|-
CASSSRTAWDEKLFF
TGCGCCAGCAGCTCCCGGACCGCCTGGGATGAAAAACTGTTTTTT
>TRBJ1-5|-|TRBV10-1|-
CASSEGTQPQHF
TGCGCCAGCAGCGAGGGGACTCAGCCCCAGCATTTT
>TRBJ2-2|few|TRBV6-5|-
CASSYSTGGSGELFF
TGTGCCAGCAGTTACTCGACCGGGGGATCCGGGGAGCTGTTTTTT
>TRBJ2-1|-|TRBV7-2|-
CASSLLRGTSSYNEQFF
TGTGCCAGCAGCTTACTCCGGGGCACCTCTTCCTACAATGAGCAGTTCTTC
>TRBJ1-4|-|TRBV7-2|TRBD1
CASSFWDSHNEKLFF
TGTGCCAGCAGCTTTTGGGACAGCCATAATGAAAAACTGTTTTTT
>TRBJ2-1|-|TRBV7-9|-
CASSLQGGEQFF
TGTGCCAGCAGCCTTCAAGGGGGTGAGCAGTTCTTC
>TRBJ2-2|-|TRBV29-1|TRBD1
CSVLGTANTGELFF
TGCAGCGTCTTAGGGACAGCGAACACCGGGGAGCTGTTTTTT
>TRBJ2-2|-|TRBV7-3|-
CASSPRRNTGELFF
TGTGCCAGCAGCCCCCGGCGGAACACCGGGGAGCTGTTTTTT
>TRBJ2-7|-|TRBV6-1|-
CASRTNTFSYEQYF
TGTGCCAGCAGAACGAATACATTCTCCTACGAGCAGTACTTC
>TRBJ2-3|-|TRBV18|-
CASSPFNILSTDTQYF
TGTGCCAGCTCACCCTTCAATATTCTCAGCACAGATACGCAGTATTTT
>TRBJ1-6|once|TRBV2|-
CASSEQGTHSPLHF
TGTGCCAGCAGTGAACAGGGGACGCATTCACCCCTCCACTTT
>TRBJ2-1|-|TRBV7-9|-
CASSLFGSNEQFF
TGTGCCAGCAGCTTGTTCGGGTCTAATGAGCAGTTCTTC
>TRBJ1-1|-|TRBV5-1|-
CASSNGRVLNTEAFF
TGCGCCAGCAGCAACGGACGGGTCCTGAACACTGAAGCTTTCTTT
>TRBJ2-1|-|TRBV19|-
CASSISRSYNEQFF
TGTGCCAGTAGTATCTCACGCTCCTACAATGAGCAGTTCTTC
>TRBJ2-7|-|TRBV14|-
CASGRTGRYEQYF
TGTGCCAGCGGCCGGACTGGGAGGTACGAGCAGTACTTC
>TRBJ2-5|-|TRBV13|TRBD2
CASSSRGGLAEETQYF
TGTGCCAGCAGCTCTCGCGGGGGACTAGCAGAAGAGACCCAGTACTTC
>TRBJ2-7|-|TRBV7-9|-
CASSPRIQVLSYEQYF
TGTGCCAGCAGCCCCCGGATCCAAGTCCTATCCTACGAGCAGTACTTC
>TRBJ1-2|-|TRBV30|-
CACPGRYSSGYTF
TGTGCCTGCCCGGGGAGGTACAGTAGTGGCTACACCTTC